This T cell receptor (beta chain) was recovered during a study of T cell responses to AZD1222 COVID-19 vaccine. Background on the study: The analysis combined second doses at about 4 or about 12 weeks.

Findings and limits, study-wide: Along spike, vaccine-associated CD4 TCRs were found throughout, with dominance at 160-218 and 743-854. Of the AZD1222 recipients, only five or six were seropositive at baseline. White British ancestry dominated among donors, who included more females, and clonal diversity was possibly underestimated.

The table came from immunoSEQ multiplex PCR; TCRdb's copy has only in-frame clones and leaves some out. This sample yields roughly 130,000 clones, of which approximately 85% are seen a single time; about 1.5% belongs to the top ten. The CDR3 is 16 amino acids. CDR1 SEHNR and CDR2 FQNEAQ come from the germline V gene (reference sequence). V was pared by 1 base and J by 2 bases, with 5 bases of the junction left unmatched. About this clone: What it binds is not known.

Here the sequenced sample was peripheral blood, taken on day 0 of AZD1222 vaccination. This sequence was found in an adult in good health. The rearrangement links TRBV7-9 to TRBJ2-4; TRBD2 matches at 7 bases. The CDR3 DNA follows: TGTGCCAGCAGCTTAGTTTCCGGGACTACCAAAAACATTCAGTACTTC. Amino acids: CASSLVSGTTKNIQYF.